The 12 T cell receptor beta chains in this list originate from one sample, sequenced in a study of T-cell memory formation after mild COVID-19. A single record per CDR3 protein comes from TCRdb applying MiXCR to the 5' RACE reads. The sample includes 110,000 or so distinct CDR3 sequences, approximately 22% seen only once; the top ten take 40% to 50%. The sequencing input was PBMCs or a T cell subset sorted from them (not recorded which). These receptor sequences come from a man aged 18 to 29 who had mild COVID-19 (a few samples of this study predate the infection). Cell type and time point are not known.

The genes are TRBV3-1 and TRBJ2-2, with 11 bases lining up with TRBD2. Trimming at V came to 5 bases and at J to 3 bases, leaving 8 bases not matched to a gene. Germline V gene sequence: CDR1 LGHDT, CDR2 YNNKEL (reference sequence). The CDR3 extends over 17 amino acids. CDR3 loop: CASSISSGGSYTGELFF. CDR3 nucleotide sequence: TGTGCCAGCAGCATTTCTAGCGGGGGGTCATACACCGGGGAGCTGTTTTTT.

This rearrangement joins TRBV5-6 to TRBJ2-5; the D gene could be TRBD1 or TRBD2 (6 bases each). Germline V lookup: CDR1 SGHDT, CDR2 YYEEEE. This CDR3 spans 14 amino acids. V was trimmed by 3 bases and J by 2 bases, leaving 11 bases between them. CDR3 DNA sequence: TGTGCCAGCAGCTCCGGGGGACAACAAGAGACCCAGTACTTC. It yields the protein CASSSGGQQETQYF.

This clonotype has a count of ten or more. The chain links TRBV7-9 to TRBJ1-1, with unresolved D. Trimming shortened V by 1 base and J by 6 bases, and 18 bases separated the two germline ends. The CDR3 extends over 16 amino acids. Germline CDR1 reads SEHNR; CDR2 reads FQNEAQ (reference sequence). CDR3: CASSLGRRGLGAEAFF. The CDR3, as DNA: TGTGCCAGCAGCTTAGGCCGGCGGGGTTTGGGAGCTGAAGCTTTCTTT.

The V gene is TRBV7-9, the J gene TRBJ1-1; TRBD1 matches 9 bases. The V gene end was trimmed by 3 bases and the J gene end by 11 bases; junction bases not matched to a gene: 4. The CDR3 totals 12 residues. CDR1 and CDR2 from the germline V gene are SEHNR and FQNEAQ (reference sequence). CDR3 loop: CASSLGTGTAFF. The CDR3 nucleotides are TGTGCCAGCAGCTTGGGGACAGGGACGGCTTTCTTT.

V and J are TRBV12-3 or TRBV12-4 and TRBJ2-1; no clear D. The tail of the sequence fits TRBJ2-7 better, so the J call may be wrong. The CDR3 is made up of 12 amino acids. CDR3 amino acids: CASSWGSYEQYF. DNA of the CDR3: TGTGCCAGCAGTTGGGGTTCCTACGAGCAGTACTTC.

This clonotype was seen a few times. J is TRBJ2-7 and V is TRBV25-1; TRBD1 matches at 8 bases. The CDR3 spans 18 residues. CDR1 is MGHDK, CDR2 SYGVNS, per germline. The V gene end was trimmed by 8 bases and the J gene end by 0 bases; junction bases not matched to a gene: 18. This chain's CDR3 is CASGGTGHPRRSSYEQYV. The CDR3 DNA sequence: TGTGCCAGCGGGGGGACAGGCCATCCCAGGAGGAGCTCCTACGAGCAGTACGTC.

This sequence joins TRBV7-2 and TRBJ2-5, with 7 bases identical to TRBD1. Per the germline V gene, CDR1 is SGHTA and CDR2 is FQGNSA. The CDR3 consists of 15 residues. Trimming took 7 bases from V and 4 from J; bases not matched to a gene: 12. The CDR3: CASNRGTRVLETQYF. The CDR3 DNA follows: TGTGCCAGCAACAGGGGTACCCGGGTTCTAGAGACCCAGTACTTC.

The rearrangement uses TRBV7-3 and TRBJ1-1; D might be TRBD1 (6 bases). The CDR3 covers 15 residues. From germline, CDR1 is SGHTA and CDR2 FQGTGA. The V end was cut by 2 bases, the J end by 3 bases, with 13 bases between. CDR3 in amino acids: CASSLSGASDTEAFF. As DNA, the CDR3 is TGTGCCAGCAGCTTATCGGGGGCCTCGGACACTGAAGCTTTCTTT.

In this sample, this clonotype turned up a few times. The rearrangement links TRBV4-3 to TRBJ1-1; no reliable D call. Between the trimmed V and J ends, which lost 0 bases and 8 bases, there was a span of 13 bases. This CDR3 comprises 14 residues. Germline assignment: CDR1 LGHNA and CDR2 YSLEER. The CDR3 spells CASSQEAEWPEAFF. CDR3 coding DNA: TGCGCCAGCAGCCAAGAGGCAGAGTGGCCCGAAGCTTTCTTT.

This chain joins TRBV23-1 and TRBJ1-2; unclear D gene. TRBV23-1 is identified as an open reading frame with a role that is uncertain. CDR3 length equals 17 residues. V lost 0 bases to trimming and J lost 2 bases, with 16 bases between them. The CDR3 DNA follows: TGCGCCAGCAGTCAATCCCTCCGCGCCAGGCTGAACTATGGCTACACCTTC. Translating gives CASSQSLRARLNYGYTF.

The J gene is TRBJ1-6, the V gene TRBV9; 8 positions agree with TRBD1. Germline V gene data show CDR1 as SGDLS and CDR2 as YYNGEE. The CDR3 has 16 residues. Germline trimming cut 0 bases from V and 9 bases from J; bases unmatched to any gene: 8. The CDR3 DNA sequence: TGTGCCAGCAGCGTAGGGACAGGGATCTCCCTTTCACCCCTCCACTTT. This gives the protein CASSVGTGISLSPLHF.

The chain's CDR3 is CASSLDGGGGYGYTF. The CDR3 region has the DNA TGTGCCAGCAGTTTAGATGGAGGGGGCGGCTATGGCTACACCTTC. V gene TRBV12-3 or TRBV12-4 combines with J gene TRBJ1-2; the match to TRBD1 covers 7 bases. The CDR3 contains 15 residues. Trimming cost V 1 base and J 4 bases; bases outside gene matches: 6.